This T cell receptor (beta chain) was sequenced during a study of response to subunit inactivated influenza vaccine. Study findings and constraints: After each seasonal influenza vaccination, few new T cells are recruited, the authors suggested.

This clonotype was seen a few times. Its antigen is as yet unknown. TCRdb reprocessed the RT-PCR reads via MiXCR and lists one record per CDR3 protein. The sample has roughly 460,000 distinct CDR3 sequences; roughly 9.8% are singletons. V shed 10 bases and J shed 3 bases, with 16 bases lying between them. This CDR3 comprises 14 residues. CDR1 and CDR2 from the germline V gene are SGHVS and FQNEAQ. The gene calls are TRBV7-8 and TRBJ2-1; D ambiguous. The source material was PBMCs from blood, sampled 35 to 45 days after vaccination. The origin of this receptor is a man in his fifties who received an inactivated influenza vaccine. The CDR3 sequence is CATVLGLGYNEQFF. DNA for the CDR3: TGTGCCACCGTACTTGGGCTAGGCTACAATGAGCAGTTCTTC.